Described below is a single TCR beta chain sequence and its context. Its antigen is as yet unknown. These data originate in a study of beta chain features in type 1 diabetes. Study-wide points: Type 1 diabetes patients had moderately but significantly shorter TCRB CDR3s in all four CD4+ subsets.

Looked up from germline, CDR1 is ENHRY and CDR2 is SYGVKD. This CDR3 region has 17 residues. V gave up 2 bases and J gave up 4 bases; unmatched junction bases: 11. cDNA synthesis used the whole RNA isolate, giving expressed TCRB sequences. The assay was immunoSEQ multiplex PCR, and TCRdb's table has in-frame clones only and misses some. This sample has some 170,000 clones, with more than 60% found just once. Sequencing input: naive CD4+ T cells from blood. The TCR sequence derives from a man aged 30 to 45 with type 1 diabetes. The chain joins TRBV10-3 to TRBJ2-1; 7 nucleotides match TRBD2. The CDR3 here is CAISEAPWRGKYNEQFF. The CDR3, as DNA: TGTGCCATCAGTGAGGCCCCATGGCGGGGGAAGTACAATGAGCAGTTCTTC.